Included here is one T cell receptor (beta chain) sequence, with context. Its antigen is as yet unknown. A single base separates this from a much larger clone, so it may be a read error. This CDR3 contains 16 residues. Germline V gene lookup returns CDR1 ENHRY and CDR2 SYGVKD. Using unique molecular identifiers, the investigators prepared the TCRbeta library. TCRdb re-called the PCR reads with MiXCR, one entry per CDR3 protein. The sample contains some 300,000 distinct CDR3 sequences, about 9.4% of which appear only once. The data were taken from a study of T-cell reconstitution after alpha-beta-depleted transplantation in children. Overall study results and limits: Fresh T-cell production supplied most of the T-cell counts and diversity seen one year after transplant.

Sequenced material: PBMCs, taken before TCRalphabeta/CD19-depleted stem cell transplant. The chain recombines TRBV10-3 with TRBJ2-1; 7 bases map to TRBD2. The TCR sequence derives from a boy less than two years old with acute myeloid leukemia, due to receive a stem cell transplant. The CDR3, as DNA: TGTGCCATCAGTGAAACGGGCGGGGGTGGCTACAATGACCAGTTCTTC. This translates into CAISETGGGGYNDQFF.